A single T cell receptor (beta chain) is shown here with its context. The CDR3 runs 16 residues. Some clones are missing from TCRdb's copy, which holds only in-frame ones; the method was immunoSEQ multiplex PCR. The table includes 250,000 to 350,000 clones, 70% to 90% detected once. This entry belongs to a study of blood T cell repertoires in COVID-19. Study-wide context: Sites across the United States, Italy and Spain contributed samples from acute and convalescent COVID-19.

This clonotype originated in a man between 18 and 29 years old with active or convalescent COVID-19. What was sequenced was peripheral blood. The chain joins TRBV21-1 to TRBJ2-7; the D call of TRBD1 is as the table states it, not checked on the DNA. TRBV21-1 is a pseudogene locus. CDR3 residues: CASSEAGRGSSYEQYF. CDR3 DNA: TGTGCCAGCAGCGAGGCCGGCAGGGGCAGCTCCTACGAGCAGTACTTC.